One T cell receptor beta chain is described in this entry. In the same sample, other DNA sequences code for this CDR3. Recruited during active infection, patients (from Seattle) were subsequently followed longitudinally. The CDR3 is 13 amino acids. V was trimmed by 2 bases and J by 3 bases, leaving 6 bases between them. The data derive from a study of blood T cell repertoires in COVID-19. Study at large: Specimens from acute and convalescent COVID-19 originated in the United States, Italy and Spain. T cells, B-cell-depleted T cells, or PBMCs supplied cDNA or gDNA.

In the source study's methods: Reference gene primer amplification yielded estimated nucleated cell counts. TCRdb's table, derived via immunoSEQ multiplex PCR, lists solely in-frame clones and lacks some. The V and J calls and clone size come from that table; D and trimming were worked out from the DNA. The repertoire holds 150,000 to 200,000 clones, with roughly nine tenths as singletons. The receptor was isolated from a woman between 55 and 75 years old with COVID-19, enrolled during active disease. This sequence joins TRBV12-3 or TRBV12-4 and TRBJ2-3; maybe TRBD2 (6 bases). What was sequenced was peripheral blood. CDR3 region: CASSLRETDTQYF. The CDR3 DNA reads TGTGCCAGCAGTTTACGGGAGACAGATACGCAGTATTTT.